This TCR beta chain was captured by sequencing in a study of blood T cell repertoires in COVID-19. Trimming removed 5 bases from V and 5 bases from J; junction bases left unmatched: 8. CDR1 and CDR2 (germline): LNHDA, SQIVND (reference sequence). The CDR3 is 14 residues long. Some clones are missing from TCRdb's copy, which holds only in-frame ones; the method was immunoSEQ multiplex PCR. Of 250,000 to 350,000 clones in the sample, around nine tenths were seen once. Sequencing was performed on peripheral blood. This clonotype was sampled from a woman under 40 with COVID-19, enrolled during active disease. V is TRBV19 and J is TRBJ1-1, with 7 bases fitting TRBD1. Here the CDR3 reads CASSVSTGRTEAFF. DNA for the CDR3: TGTGCCAGTAGTGTCTCGACAGGGAGGACTGAAGCTTTCTTT.